This TCR beta chain was sequenced for a study of beta chain features in type 1 diabetes. Study outcomes and limitations: Among all four CD4+ subsets, Type 1 diabetes patients had TCRB CDR3s that were moderately but significantly shorter.

The sequenced template was cDNA made from the entire isolated RNA. Sequencing used immunoSEQ multiplex PCR; TCRdb keeps in-frame clones, though not all of them. The sample contains some 290,000 clones, about 23% of which appear only once. In its sample, this clone was seen a few times. Its antigen is still unknown. V gave up 6 bases and J gave up 9 bases; unmatched junction bases: 16. CDR3 length: 16 amino acids. Germline V lookup: CDR1 SGHTA, CDR2 FQGNSA. V gene TRBV7-2 combines with J gene TRBJ2-1; 8 bases fit TRBD2. Sequences were obtained from naive CD4+ T cells from blood. The sequence derives from a woman under 40 with type 1 diabetes. The DNA of the CDR3 is TGTGCCAGCAGACCTAGCCCCGGGACTAGAAGAATTGAGCAGTTCTTC. The encoded protein is CASRPSPGTRRIEQFF.